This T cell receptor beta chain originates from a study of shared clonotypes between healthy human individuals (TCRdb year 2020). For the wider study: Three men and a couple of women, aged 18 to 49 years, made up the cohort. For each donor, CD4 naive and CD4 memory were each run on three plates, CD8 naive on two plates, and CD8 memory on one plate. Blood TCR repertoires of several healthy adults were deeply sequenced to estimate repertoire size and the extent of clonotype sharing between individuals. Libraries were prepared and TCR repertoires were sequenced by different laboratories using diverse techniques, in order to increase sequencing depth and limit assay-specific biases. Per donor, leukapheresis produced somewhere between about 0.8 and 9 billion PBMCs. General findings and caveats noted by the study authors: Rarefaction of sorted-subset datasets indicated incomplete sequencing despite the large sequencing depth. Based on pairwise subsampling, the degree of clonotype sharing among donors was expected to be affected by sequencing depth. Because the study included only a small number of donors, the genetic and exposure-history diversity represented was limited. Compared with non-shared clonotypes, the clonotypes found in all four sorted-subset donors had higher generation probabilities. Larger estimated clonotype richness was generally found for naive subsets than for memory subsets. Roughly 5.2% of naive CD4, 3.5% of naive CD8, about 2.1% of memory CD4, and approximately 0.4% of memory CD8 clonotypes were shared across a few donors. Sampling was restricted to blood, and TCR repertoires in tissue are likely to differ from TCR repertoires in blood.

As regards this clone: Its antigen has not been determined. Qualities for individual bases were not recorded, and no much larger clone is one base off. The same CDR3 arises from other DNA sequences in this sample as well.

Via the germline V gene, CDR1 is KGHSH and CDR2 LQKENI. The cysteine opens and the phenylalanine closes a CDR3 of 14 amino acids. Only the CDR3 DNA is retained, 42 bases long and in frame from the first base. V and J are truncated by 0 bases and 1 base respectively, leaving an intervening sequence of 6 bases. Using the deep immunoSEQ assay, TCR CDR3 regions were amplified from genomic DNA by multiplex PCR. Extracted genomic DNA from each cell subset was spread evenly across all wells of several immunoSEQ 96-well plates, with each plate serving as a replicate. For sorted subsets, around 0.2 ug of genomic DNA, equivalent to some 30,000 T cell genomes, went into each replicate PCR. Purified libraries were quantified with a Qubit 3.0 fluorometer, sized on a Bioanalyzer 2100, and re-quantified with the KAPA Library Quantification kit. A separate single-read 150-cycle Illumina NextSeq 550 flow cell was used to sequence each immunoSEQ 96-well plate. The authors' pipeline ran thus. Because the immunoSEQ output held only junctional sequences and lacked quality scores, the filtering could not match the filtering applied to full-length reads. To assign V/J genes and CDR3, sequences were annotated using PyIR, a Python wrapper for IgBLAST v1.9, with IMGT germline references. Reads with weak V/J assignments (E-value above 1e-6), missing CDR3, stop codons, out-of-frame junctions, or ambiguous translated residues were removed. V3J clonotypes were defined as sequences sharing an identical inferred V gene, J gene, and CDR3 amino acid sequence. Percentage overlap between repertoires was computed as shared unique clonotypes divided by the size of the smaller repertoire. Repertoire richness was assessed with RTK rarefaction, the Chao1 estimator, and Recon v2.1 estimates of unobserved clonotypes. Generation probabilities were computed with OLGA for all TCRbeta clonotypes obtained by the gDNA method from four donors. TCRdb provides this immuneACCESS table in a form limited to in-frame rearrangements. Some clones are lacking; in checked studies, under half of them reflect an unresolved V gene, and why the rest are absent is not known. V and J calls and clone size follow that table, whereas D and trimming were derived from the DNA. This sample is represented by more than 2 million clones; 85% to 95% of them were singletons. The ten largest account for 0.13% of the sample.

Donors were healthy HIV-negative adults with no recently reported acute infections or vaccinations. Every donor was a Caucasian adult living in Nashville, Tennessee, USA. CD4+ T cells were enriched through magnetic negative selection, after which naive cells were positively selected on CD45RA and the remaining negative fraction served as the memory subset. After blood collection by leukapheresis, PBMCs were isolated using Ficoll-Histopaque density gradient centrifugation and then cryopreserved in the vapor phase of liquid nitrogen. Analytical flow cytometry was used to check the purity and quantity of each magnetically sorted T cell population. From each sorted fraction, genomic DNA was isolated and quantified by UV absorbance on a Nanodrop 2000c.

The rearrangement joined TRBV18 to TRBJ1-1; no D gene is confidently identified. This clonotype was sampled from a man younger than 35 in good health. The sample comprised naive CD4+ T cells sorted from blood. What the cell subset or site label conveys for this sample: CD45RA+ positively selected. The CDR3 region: CASSPPPGNTEAFF. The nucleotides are TGTGCCAGCTCACCACCGCCAGGGAACACTGAAGCTTTCTTT.